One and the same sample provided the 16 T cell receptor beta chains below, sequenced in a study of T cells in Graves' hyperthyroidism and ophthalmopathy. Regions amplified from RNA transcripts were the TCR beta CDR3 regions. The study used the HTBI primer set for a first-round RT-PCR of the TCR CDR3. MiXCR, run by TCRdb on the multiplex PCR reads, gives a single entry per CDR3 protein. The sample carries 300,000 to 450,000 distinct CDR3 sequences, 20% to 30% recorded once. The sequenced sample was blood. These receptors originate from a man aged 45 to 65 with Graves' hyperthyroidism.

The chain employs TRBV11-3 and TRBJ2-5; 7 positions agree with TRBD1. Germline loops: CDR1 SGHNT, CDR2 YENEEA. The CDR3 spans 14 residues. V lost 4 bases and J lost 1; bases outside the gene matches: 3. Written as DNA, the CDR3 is TGTGCCAGCAGCTCCTGGGACAGCCAAGAGACCCAGTACTTC. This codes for CASSSWDSQETQYF.

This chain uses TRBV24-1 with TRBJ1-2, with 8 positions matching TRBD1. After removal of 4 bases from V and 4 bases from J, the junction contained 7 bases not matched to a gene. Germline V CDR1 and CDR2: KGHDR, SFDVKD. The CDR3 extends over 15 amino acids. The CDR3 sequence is CATSDAGTGIYGYTF. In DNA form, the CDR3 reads TGTGCCACCAGTGACGCCGGGACAGGAATCTATGGCTACACCTTC.

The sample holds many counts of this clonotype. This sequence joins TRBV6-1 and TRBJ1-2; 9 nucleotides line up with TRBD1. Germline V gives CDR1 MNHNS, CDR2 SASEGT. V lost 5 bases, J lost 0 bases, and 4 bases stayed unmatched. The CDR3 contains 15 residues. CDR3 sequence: CASSIGTGTNYGYTF. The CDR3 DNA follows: TGTGCCAGCAGTATCGGGACAGGGACTAACTATGGCTACACCTTC.

The CDR3 protein is CASSFQDPQETQYF. CDR3 coding DNA: TGTGCCAGCAGCTTCCAGGACCCTCAAGAGACCCAGTACTTC. This chain joins TRBV5-5 and TRBJ2-5; D ambiguous. The V gene lost 2 bases and the J gene lost 2 bases, with 10 bases spanning the gap. The V gene's germline CDR1 is SGHKS and CDR2 YYEKEE (reference sequence). The CDR3 spans 14 residues.

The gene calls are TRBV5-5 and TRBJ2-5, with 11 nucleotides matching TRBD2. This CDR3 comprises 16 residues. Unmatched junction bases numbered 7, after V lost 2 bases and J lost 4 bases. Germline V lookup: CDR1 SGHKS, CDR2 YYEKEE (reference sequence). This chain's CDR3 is CASSFYSTSGRETQYF. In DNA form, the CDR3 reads TGTGCCAGCAGCTTTTATTCTACTAGCGGGAGAGAGACCCAGTACTTC.

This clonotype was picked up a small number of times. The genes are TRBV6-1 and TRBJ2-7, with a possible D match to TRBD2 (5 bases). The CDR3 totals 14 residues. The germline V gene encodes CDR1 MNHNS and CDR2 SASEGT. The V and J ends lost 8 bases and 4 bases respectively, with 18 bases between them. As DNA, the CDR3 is TGTGCCAGCGCCCAGTACGGGAATACTTACGAGCAGTACTTC. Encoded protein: CASAQYGNTYEQYF.

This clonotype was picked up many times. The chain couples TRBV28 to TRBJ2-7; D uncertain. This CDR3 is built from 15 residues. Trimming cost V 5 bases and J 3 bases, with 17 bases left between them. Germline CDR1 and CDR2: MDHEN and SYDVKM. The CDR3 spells CASSPTELLLYEQYF. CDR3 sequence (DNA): TGTGCCAGCAGTCCAACAGAACTTCTGCTCTACGAGCAGTACTTC.

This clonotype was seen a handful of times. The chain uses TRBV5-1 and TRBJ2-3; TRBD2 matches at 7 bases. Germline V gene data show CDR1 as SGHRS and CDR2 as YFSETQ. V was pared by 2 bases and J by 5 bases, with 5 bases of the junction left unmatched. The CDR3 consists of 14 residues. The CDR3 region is CASSFTSDGDTQYF. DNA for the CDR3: TGCGCCAGCAGCTTCACTAGCGATGGAGATACGCAGTATTTT.

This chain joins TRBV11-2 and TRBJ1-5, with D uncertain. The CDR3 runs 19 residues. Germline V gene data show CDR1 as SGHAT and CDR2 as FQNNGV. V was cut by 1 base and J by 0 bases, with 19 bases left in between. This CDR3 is CASSLGLGGKHYSNQPQHF. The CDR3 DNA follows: TGTGCCAGCAGCTTAGGCCTGGGCGGAAAACACTATAGCAATCAGCCCCAGCATTTT.

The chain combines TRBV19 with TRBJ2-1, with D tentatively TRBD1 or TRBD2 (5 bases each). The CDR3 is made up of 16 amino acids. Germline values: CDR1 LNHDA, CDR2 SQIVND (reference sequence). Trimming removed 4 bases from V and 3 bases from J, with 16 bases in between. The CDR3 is CASSRGPRTDYNEQFF. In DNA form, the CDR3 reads TGTGCCAGTAGTAGGGGACCGAGGACGGACTACAATGAGCAGTTCTTC.

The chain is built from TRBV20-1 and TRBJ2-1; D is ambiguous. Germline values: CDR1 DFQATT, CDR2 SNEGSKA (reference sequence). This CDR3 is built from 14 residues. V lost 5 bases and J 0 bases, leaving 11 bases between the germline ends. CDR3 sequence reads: CSAADSFSYNEQFF. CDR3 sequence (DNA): TGCAGTGCTGCCGACTCCTTCTCCTACAATGAGCAGTTCTTC.

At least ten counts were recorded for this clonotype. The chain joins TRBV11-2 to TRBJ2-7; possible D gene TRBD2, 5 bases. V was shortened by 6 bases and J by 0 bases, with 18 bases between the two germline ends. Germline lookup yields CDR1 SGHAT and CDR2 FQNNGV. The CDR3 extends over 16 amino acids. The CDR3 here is CASRRVGRRSSYEQYF. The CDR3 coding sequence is TGTGCCAGCAGGCGGGTAGGCAGGCGGAGCTCCTACGAGCAGTACTTC.

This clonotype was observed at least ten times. CDR3 nucleotide sequence: TGTGCCAGCAGTTTAAGGGCAGAGTACAATGAGCAGTTCTTC. It translates to CASSLRAEYNEQFF. This sequence joins TRBV28 and TRBJ2-1; unclear D gene. Trimming stripped 2 bases from V and 4 bases from J, with 9 bases between. Germline loops: CDR1 MDHEN, CDR2 SYDVKM. The length of the CDR3 is 14 residues.

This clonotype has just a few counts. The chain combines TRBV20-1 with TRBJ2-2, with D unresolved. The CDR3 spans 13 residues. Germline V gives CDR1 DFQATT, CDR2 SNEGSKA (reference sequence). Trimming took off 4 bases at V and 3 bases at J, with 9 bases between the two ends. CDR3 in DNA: TGCAGTGCTAACCCTTTGGACACCGGGGAGCTGTTTTTT. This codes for CSANPLDTGELFF.

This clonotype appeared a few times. CDR3 protein: CSAGGSLSYEQYF. CDR3 DNA: TGCAGTGCGGGCGGCAGCCTTAGCTACGAGCAGTACTTC. The J gene is TRBJ2-7, the V gene TRBV20-1; D uncertain. The CDR3 covers 13 residues. From germline, CDR1 is DFQATT and CDR2 SNEGSKA (reference sequence). The germline V and J ends were trimmed by 6 bases and 3 bases, with 15 bases remaining between them.

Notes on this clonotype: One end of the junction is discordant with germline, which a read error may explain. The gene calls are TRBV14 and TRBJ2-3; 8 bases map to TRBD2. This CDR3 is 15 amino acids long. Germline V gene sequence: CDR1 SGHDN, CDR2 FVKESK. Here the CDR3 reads CAGSRPSGSGDTQYF. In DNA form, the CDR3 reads TGTGCCGGCAGCCGCCCCAGCGGGAGCGGGGATACGCAGTATTTT.